Following are 17 T cell receptor beta chains from one sample sequenced in a study of blood T cells in healthy people across ages. Primers used in a second PCR of about 6 to 11 cycles were a sample-barcoded 5' primer and a J-beta primer mix. Each CDR3 protein gets one entry after TCRdb re-called the 5' RACE reads with MiXCR. The data hold hundreds of thousands of distinct CDR3 sequences, with approximately 29% observed a single time. Source material: blood. The source of these receptors is a woman aged 80 or older in good health.

This chain connects TRBV7-9 to TRBJ2-7; a possible D gene is TRBD1 (5 bases). The germline gives CDR1 SEHNR, CDR2 FQNEAQ (reference sequence). Trimming took off 3 bases at V and 5 bases at J, with 14 bases between the two ends. The CDR3 sequence is 14 residues long. CDR3 bases: TGTGCCAGCAGCTTCCAGGATGGGGCTCACGAGCAGTACTTC. Residues: CASSFQDGAHEQYF.

A note on this clonotype: One end of the junction does not line up with germline, which may come from a read error. The chain couples TRBV6-5 to TRBJ2-5; D is unresolved. CDR1 and CDR2 (germline): MNHEY, SVGAGI. The CDR3 length is 14 residues. CDR3 nucleotide sequence: TGTGCCAGCAGTAACTCCTGGATGCAAGAGACCCAGTACTTC. Its translation is CASSNSWMQETQYF.

To note about this clonotype: The junction shows a germline mismatch at one end, possibly a read error. CDR3 region: CASSPWAVYSGASVLTF. The CDR3, as DNA: TGTGCCAGCAGCCCCTGGGCGGTTTACTCTGGGGCCAGCGTCCTGACTTTC. This chain connects TRBV28 to TRBJ2-6; maybe TRBD1 (5 bases). CDR3 length: 17 amino acids. In germline, CDR1 is MDHEN, CDR2 SYDVKM.

This clonotype appeared many times. This chain links TRBV5-1 with TRBJ2-7; TRBD1 is a possible D gene (6 bases). Germline CDR1 and CDR2: SGHRS and YFSETQ. V gave up 2 bases and J gave up 2 bases, with 23 bases separating them. CDR3 size: 18 residues. This CDR3 reads CASSLFSPRPGQTYEQYF. For the CDR3, the DNA is TGCGCCAGCAGCTTATTCAGTCCTCGACCTGGACAGACCTACGAGCAGTACTTC.

This clonotype was seen more than once but under ten times. A read error may be the cause here, since a much bigger clone is one base away. The chain combines TRBV2 with TRBJ2-7, with D possibly being TRBD2 (6 bases). This CDR3 spans 14 amino acids. Germline CDR1 is SNHLY and CDR2 is FYNNEI. In nucleotides, the CDR3 is TGTGTCAGCAGTTATGGCGGGACTTACTACGAGCAGTACTTC. Translation: CVSSYGGTYYEQYF.

This clonotype has a handful of counts. This clone may be a read error of a much larger clone one base away. The chain carries TRBV20-1 and TRBJ2-7, with no clear D. Germline V CDR1 and CDR2: DFQATT, SNEGSKA (reference sequence). The CDR3 is made up of 14 amino acids. Written as DNA, the CDR3 is TGCGGTGCTAGAGTCTCCCCCGCCGCCTACGAGCAGTACTTC. Translation: CGARVSPAAYEQYF.

The chain links TRBV7-2 to TRBJ1-2; D not certain. V lost 4 bases to trimming and J lost 2 bases, with 11 bases between them. Germline V gives CDR1 SGHTA, CDR2 FQGNSA. The CDR3 contains 14 residues. The CDR3 loop is CASSSGLVNYGYTF. The DNA of the CDR3 is TGTGCCAGCAGCTCGGGATTAGTCAACTATGGCTACACCTTC.

This clonotype was counted many times. The rearrangement joins TRBV20-1 to TRBJ1-1; D is unresolved. CDR3 length equals 13 residues. The V gene's germline CDR1 is DFQATT and CDR2 SNEGSKA (reference sequence). With 2 bases removed from V and 0 bases from J, the gap between germline ends came to 7 bases. CDR3 in amino acids: CSARNWMNTEAFF. The CDR3 DNA reads as TGCAGTGCTAGAAACTGGATGAACACTGAAGCTTTCTTT.

The V gene is TRBV5-1, the J gene TRBJ2-7; 7 positions agree with TRBD1. Germline V gives CDR1 SGHRS, CDR2 YFSETQ. V shed 4 bases and J 7 bases; nucleotides not matched to a gene: 11. The CDR3 runs to 14 residues. CDR3 sequence: CASSAGQDGMEQYF. As DNA, the CDR3 is TGCGCCAGCAGCGCTGGACAGGACGGGATGGAGCAGTACTTC.

This clonotype came up a few times. This rearrangement joins TRBV28 to TRBJ2-5; 9 positions agree with TRBD2. Germline CDR1 MDHEN, CDR2 SYDVKM. The V segment lost 2 bases and the J segment 2 bases; nucleotides outside the gene matches: 6. The length of the CDR3 is 16 residues. The DNA of the CDR3 is TGTGCCAGCAGTTTAGGGGGAGCGGGGGGTCAAGAGACCCAGTACTTC. Its protein product is CASSLGGAGGQETQYF.

In the case of this clonotype: A read error may be the cause here, since a much bigger clone is one base away. The V gene is TRBV20-1, the J gene TRBJ1-2, with D unresolved. Germline assignment: CDR1 DFQATT and CDR2 SNEGSKA (reference sequence). V shed 2 bases and J shed 5 bases, with 6 bases lying between them. This CDR3 spans 11 amino acids. The CDR3: CSARMVYGYTF. The CDR3 coding sequence is TGCAGTGCTAGAATGGTTTATGGCTACACCTTC.

This clonotype was counted ten times or more. This chain links TRBV5-1 with TRBJ1-1, with 7 bases identical to TRBD1. In germline, CDR1 is SGHRS, CDR2 YFSETQ. This CDR3 has 12 amino acids. J was trimmed by 7 bases and V by 4 bases; bases with no gene match: 4. The CDR3 sequence: CASSADRIEAFF. CDR3 coding DNA: TGCGCCAGCAGCGCGGACAGGATTGAAGCTTTCTTT.

The chain combines TRBV7-2 with TRBJ1-5; D call uncertain. Germline V CDR1 and CDR2: SGHTA, FQGNSA. V lost 5 bases and J lost 5, with 16 bases in between. The CDR3 length is 15 residues. The CDR3 here is CASSLSGGRDQPQHF. For the CDR3, the DNA is TGTGCCAGCAGCCTGTCAGGAGGTCGGGATCAGCCCCAGCATTTT.

The chain couples TRBV7-2 to TRBJ1-4, with D tentatively TRBD1 (6 bases). CDR3 length equals 12 residues. Germline values: CDR1 SGHTA, CDR2 FQGNSA. The V end lost 8 bases, the J end lost 6 bases, and 10 bases lay between the germline ends. CDR3 DNA: TGTGCCAGCGGCCAGGGGTATGAAAAACTGTTTTTT. Amino acid sequence: CASGQGYEKLFF.

This clonotype was seen only a few times. The CDR3 DNA follows: TGTGCCAGCAGTTTGGGGGGGGGATCGACCCAGTACTTC. The encoded protein is CASSLGGGSTQYF. This chain links TRBV12-3 or TRBV12-4 with TRBJ2-5; 7 bases are shared with TRBD2. The ends lost 3 bases at V and 7 bases at J; junction bases unmatched: 5. CDR3 length: 13 residues.

In this sample, this clonotype turned up once. The V and J genes are TRBV5-1 and TRBJ1-2, with 9 bases fitting TRBD1. J was trimmed by 4 bases and V by 2 bases; bases with no gene match: 6. The germline gives CDR1 SGHRS, CDR2 YFSETQ. The CDR3 has 15 amino acids. CDR3 DNA sequence: TGCGCCAGCAGCTTTGAACAGGGGGCAGTCTATGGCTACACCTTC. Its protein is CASSFEQGAVYGYTF.

This clonotype occurred once. V usage is TRBV6-5 and J usage is TRBJ2-5, with 8 bases fitting TRBD1. The J call is doubtful: the DNA matches TRBJ2-7 better. Germline lookup yields CDR1 MNHEY and CDR2 SVGAGI. The CDR3 is 14 residues long. CDR3 amino acids: CASSYSSRGREQYF. The CDR3 bases are TGTGCCAGCAGTTACTCAAGCAGGGGGCGCGAGCAGTACTTC.